This T cell receptor beta chain is drawn from a study of blood T cell repertoires in COVID-19 (dated by TCRdb to the early 2020s). Context from the whole study: Samples covering the acute and convalescent phases of COVID-19 were provided by collaborators in the United States, Italy and Spain. The material from the prospective study consisted of cDNA or gDNA derived from T cells, B-cell-depleted T cells, or PBMCs. The dataset comprised deeply sampled blood TCRbeta repertoires from subjects exposed to, actively infected with, or recovered from COVID-19. A freely available public database, intended as a resource for researchers studying the immune response to SARS-CoV-2, is where the repertoires were released. Samples came from the ongoing ImmuneRACE study (first 160 participants) plus 1,254 subjects from 6 global collaborators. Sample metadata almost always included a de-identified subject ID, COVID-19 status, age in years and sex. HLA class I and class II types, where available, came from metadata supplied by the sample provider rather than from assay-based typing. Study-wide findings and limitations: How much clinical and demographic metadata was included differed by source and by participant, and the metadata was provided uncurated.

The immunoSEQ Assay, a bias-controlled multiplex PCR, was used to amplify TCRbeta CDR3 regions from genomic DNA. The study's own analysis went as follows. Within the assay, amplification of reference gene primers was used to estimate how many nucleated cells each sample contained. To quantify the absolute abundance of each unique TCRbeta CDR3 rearrangement, sequence reads were collapsed and filtered. Productive Simpson clonality was computed per sample as the square root of Simpson's diversity index over productive rearrangements. The clones in this table, taken by TCRdb from immuneACCESS, are in-frame only. Not every clone is retained; where verified, under half of the shortfall comes from an unresolved V gene, and the cause of the rest is unknown. V, J and clone size were drawn from that table, and D and trimming were deduced from the DNA. Recorded for this sample are about 400,000 clones; around nine tenths of them occurred a single time. The top ten hold less than 3.5% of the sample.

The cysteine opens and the phenylalanine closes a CDR3 of 14 amino acids. Only CDR3 DNA is held: 42 bases, read in frame from base 1. V sheds 5 bases and J sheds 2 bases, leaving 10 bases between their ends. Taken from the germline V gene (reference sequence), the CDR1 and CDR2 loops are LNHDA and SQIVND. With regard to this clone: What this receptor recognizes is not known. Base qualities were left out, and no much larger clone turns up one base away.

Each collaborating institution followed its own protocols to collect whole blood in K2EDTA tubes. Collaborator samples were shipped for TCRbeta analysis as frozen whole blood, isolated PBMCs, or DNA extracted from either sample type. Source material: peripheral blood. This receptor was taken from a human donor in a cohort sampled during active COVID-19. The rearranged chain carries TRBV19 and TRBJ1-3; the D gene lacks a confident call. The nucleotide sequence is TGTGCCAGTAGTTCGTGGGCCCCTGGAAACACCATATATTTT. Its protein product is CASSSWAPGNTIYF.